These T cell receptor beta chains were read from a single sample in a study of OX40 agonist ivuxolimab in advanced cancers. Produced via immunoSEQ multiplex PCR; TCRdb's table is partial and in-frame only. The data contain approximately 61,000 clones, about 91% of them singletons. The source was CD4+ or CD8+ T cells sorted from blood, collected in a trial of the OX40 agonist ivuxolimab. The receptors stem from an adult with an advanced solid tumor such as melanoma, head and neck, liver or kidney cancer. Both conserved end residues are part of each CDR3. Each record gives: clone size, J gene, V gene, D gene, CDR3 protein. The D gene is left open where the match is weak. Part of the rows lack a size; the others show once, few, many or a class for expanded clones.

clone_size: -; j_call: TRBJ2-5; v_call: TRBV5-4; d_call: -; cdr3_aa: CASSLDVETQYF
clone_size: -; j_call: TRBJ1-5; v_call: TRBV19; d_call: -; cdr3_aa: CASSSAQTSNQPQHF
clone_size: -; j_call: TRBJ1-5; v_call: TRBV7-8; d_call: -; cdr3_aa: CASSLGQNSNQPQHF
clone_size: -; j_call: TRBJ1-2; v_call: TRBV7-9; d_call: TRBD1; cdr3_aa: CASSVSGTDLFGYTF
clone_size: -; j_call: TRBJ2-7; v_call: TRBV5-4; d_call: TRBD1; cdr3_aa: CASKPGQGSYEQYF
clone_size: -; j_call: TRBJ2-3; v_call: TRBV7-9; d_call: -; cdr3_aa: CASSLGRDTQYF
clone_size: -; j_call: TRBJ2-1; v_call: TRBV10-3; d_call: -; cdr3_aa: CAISYTMAGNSDEQFF
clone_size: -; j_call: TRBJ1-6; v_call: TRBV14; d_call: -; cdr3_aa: CASSQDLGLRGARSGRSNSPLHF
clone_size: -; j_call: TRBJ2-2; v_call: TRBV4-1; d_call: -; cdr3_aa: CASSQGNTGELFF
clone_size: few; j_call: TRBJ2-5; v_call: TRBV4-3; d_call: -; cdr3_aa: CASSQDWAGETQYF
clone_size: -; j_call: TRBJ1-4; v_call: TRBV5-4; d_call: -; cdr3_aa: CASSQQGDTNEKLFF
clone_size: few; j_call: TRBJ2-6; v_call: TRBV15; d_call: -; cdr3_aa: CATSRRWTPGANVLTF
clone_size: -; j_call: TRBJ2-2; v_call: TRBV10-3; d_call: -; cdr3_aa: CAITNQGYGTGELFF
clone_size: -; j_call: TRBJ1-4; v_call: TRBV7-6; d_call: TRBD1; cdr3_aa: CASSPPGGNEKLFF
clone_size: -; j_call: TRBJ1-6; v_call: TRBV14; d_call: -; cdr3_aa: CASSSGLRSSYNSPLHF
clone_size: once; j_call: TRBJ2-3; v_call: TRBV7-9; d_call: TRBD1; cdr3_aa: CASSFSGTGPTDTQYF
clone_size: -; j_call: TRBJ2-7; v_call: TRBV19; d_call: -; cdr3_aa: CASSLGGAAPYEQYF
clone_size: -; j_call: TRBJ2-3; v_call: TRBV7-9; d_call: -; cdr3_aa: CASTWGSDTQYF
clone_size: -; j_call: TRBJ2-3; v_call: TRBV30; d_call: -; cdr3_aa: CAWNFGGARRTDTQYF
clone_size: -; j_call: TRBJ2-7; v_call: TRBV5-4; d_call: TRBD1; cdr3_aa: CASASTGGSNEQYF
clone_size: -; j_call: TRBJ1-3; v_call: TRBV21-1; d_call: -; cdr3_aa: CASRIDRGGNTIYF
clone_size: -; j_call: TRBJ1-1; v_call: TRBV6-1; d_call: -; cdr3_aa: CASSEALGMNTEAFF
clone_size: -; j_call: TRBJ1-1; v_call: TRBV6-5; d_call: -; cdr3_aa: CASSSGPAAEAFF
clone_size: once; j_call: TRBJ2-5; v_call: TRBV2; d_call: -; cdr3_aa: CASSELQTGAQETQYF
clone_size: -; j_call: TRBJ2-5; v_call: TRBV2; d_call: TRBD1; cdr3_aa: CASSGTGATETQYF
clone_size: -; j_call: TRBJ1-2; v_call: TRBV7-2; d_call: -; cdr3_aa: CASSLDGDGVYGYTF
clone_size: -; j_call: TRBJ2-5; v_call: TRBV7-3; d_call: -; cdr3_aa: CASSLEGYTTQYF
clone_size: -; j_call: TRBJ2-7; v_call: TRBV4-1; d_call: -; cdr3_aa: CASSPRGQVYEQYF
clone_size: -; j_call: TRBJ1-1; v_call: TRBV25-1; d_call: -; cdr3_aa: CASTDTRGRAEAFF
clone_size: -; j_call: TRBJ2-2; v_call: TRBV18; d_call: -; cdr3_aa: CASSPRGANTGELFF
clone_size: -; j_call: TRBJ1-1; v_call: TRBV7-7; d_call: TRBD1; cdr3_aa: CASSLAPGQGGKMNTEAFF
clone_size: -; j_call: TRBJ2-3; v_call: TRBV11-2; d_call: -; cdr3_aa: CASSQRDRPDTQYF
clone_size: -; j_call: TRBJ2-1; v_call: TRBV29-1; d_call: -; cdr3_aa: CSVASAGDEQFF
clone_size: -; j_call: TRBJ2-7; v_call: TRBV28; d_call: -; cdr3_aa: CASSLVGGPLYEQYF
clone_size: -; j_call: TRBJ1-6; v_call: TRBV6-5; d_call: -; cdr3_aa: CASSYSNSPLHF
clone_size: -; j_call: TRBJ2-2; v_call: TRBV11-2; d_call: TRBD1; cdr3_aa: CASSLLGGYTGELFF
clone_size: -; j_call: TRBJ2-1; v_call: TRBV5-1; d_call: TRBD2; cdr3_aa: CASSLVTSGGAYNEQFF